This TCR beta chain was obtained from a study of shared clonotypes between healthy human individuals. General study results and limits: Large depth notwithstanding, sorted-subset sequencing proved incomplete by rarefaction.

Measured with immunoSEQ multiplex PCR; TCRdb has only the in-frame clones, and not every one. The table lists 1,100,000 or so clones, around 78% of them singletons. Notes on this clone: Antigen: not known.

V was pared by 0 bases and J by 9 bases, with 5 bases of the junction left unmatched. From germline, CDR1 is SGDLS and CDR2 YYNGEE. This CDR3 is built from 15 residues. The sample consisted of memory CD4+ T cells from PBMCs. This sample's subset: CD45RA-negative fraction. This rearrangement joins TRBV9 to TRBJ2-1; 11 bases match TRBD2. This sequence was found in a man aged 18 to 29 in good health. Some clones in this sample may be carry-over from other donors' samples. CDR3 nucleotides: TGTGCCAGCAGCGTAGATAGCGGGAGGGCCGCTGAGCAGTTCTTC. Its translation is CASSVDSGRAAEQFF. Together with reference TRBV9 and TRBJ2-1, the CDR3 gives the full variable domain: DSGVTQTPKHLITATGQRVTLRCSPRSGDLSVYWYQQSLDQGLQFLIQYYNGEERAKGNILERFSAQQFPDLHSELNLSSLELGDSALYFCASSVDSGRAAEQFFGPGTRLTVL.